Presented here are 32 T cell receptor beta chains from one specimen sequenced in a study of T-cell memory formation after mild COVID-19. TCRdb independently ran MiXCR on the 5' RACE reads; one entry per CDR3 protein. The sample has under 90,000 distinct CDR3 sequences, about 15% seen once; the top ten hold around 31%. Sequences were obtained from PBMCs or a T cell subset sorted from them (not recorded which). The origin of the receptors is an adult woman who had mild COVID-19 (a few samples of this study predate the infection). Cell type and time point are not known.

The chain joins TRBV20-1 to TRBJ2-7; D call uncertain. Trimming took 5 bases from V and 2 from J, leaving 10 bases between them. Germline V lookup: CDR1 DFQATT, CDR2 SNEGSKA (reference sequence). CDR3 length: 12 residues. CDR3 nucleotides: TGCAGTGCTGACGCGAACCCCTACGAGCAGTACTTC. Translated: CSADANPYEQYF.

The rearrangement links TRBV7-3 to TRBJ2-1; D may be TRBD2 (6 bases). Trimming left V 4 bases short and J 0 bases short, with 7 bases between. Germline V gene data show CDR1 as SGHTA and CDR2 as FQGTGA. The CDR3 extends over 14 amino acids. The DNA for the CDR3 is TGTGCCAGCAGCTCGGGGGTCTCCTACAATGAGCAGTTCTTC. Protein: CASSSGVSYNEQFF.

This chain links TRBV12-3 or TRBV12-4 with TRBJ2-1, with TRBD1 as a possible D gene (8 bases). CDR3 length: 14 residues. Deletions cut 3 bases from V and 8 bases from J, with 14 bases between. The CDR3 here is CASSFTGGGDEQFF. The DNA for the CDR3 is TGTGCCAGCAGTTTCACAGGGGGGGGTGATGAGCAGTTCTTC.

The chain is built from TRBV29-1 and TRBJ1-1, with a weak D call TRBD1 (6 bases). CDR1 is SQVTM, CDR2 ANQGSEA, per germline. Trimming left V 2 bases short and J 7 bases short, with 11 bases between. The CDR3 extends over 12 amino acids. CDR3 DNA: TGCAGCGTTGAATCAGGGGAGGGTGAAGCTTTCTTT. This codes for CSVESGEGEAFF.

This clonotype was detected a few times. The genes are TRBV7-9 and TRBJ2-3, with TRBD2 matching 10 bases. J was trimmed by 5 bases and V by 5 bases; bases with no gene match: 7. This CDR3 has 15 amino acids. Germline values: CDR1 SEHNR, CDR2 FQNEAQ (reference sequence). The CDR3 here is CASSLLAGELDTQYF. In DNA form, the CDR3 reads TGTGCCAGCAGCCTCCTAGCGGGGGAACTAGATACGCAGTATTTT.

The chain is built from TRBV6-1 and TRBJ2-7; 13 bases map to TRBD2. The CDR3 totals 15 residues. CDR1 and CDR2 from the germline V gene are MNHNS and SASEGT. V shed 6 bases and J 3 bases; nucleotides not matched to a gene: 5. The CDR3 DNA reads as TGTGCCAGCAGGGGAAGACTAGCGGGGGGCTACGAGCAGTACGTC. This codes for CASRGRLAGGYEQYV.

This clonotype was seen repeatedly, ten times or more. The chain is built from TRBV5-1 and TRBJ2-1; weak D call: TRBD2 (6 bases). V was clipped by 6 bases and J by 4 bases, with 17 bases between them. Per the germline V gene, CDR1 is SGHRS and CDR2 is YFSETQ. The CDR3 sequence is 15 residues long. CDR3 sequence: CASKFVGGTYNEQFF. CDR3 bases: TGCGCCAGCAAGTTCGTCGGCGGGACTTACAATGAGCAGTTCTTC. The whole variable domain, filled in from reference TRBV5-1 and TRBJ2-1, reads KAGVTQTPRYLIKTRGQQVTLSCSPISGHRSVSWYQQTPGQGLQFLFEYFSETQRNKGNFPGRFSGRQFSNSRSEMNVSTLELGDSALYLCASKFVGGTYNEQFFGPGTRLTVL.

In nucleotides, the CDR3 is TGCGCCAGCAGCCCTGGGGACGGAGCCTACGAGCAGTACTTC. The encoded protein is CASSPGDGAYEQYF. The chain couples TRBV4-3 to TRBJ2-7; D tentatively reads TRBD1 or TRBD2 (5 bases each). The CDR3 totals 14 residues. Germline V gene sequence: CDR1 LGHNA, CDR2 YSLEER. The V gene lost 4 bases and the J gene lost 2 bases, with 12 bases spanning the gap.

The V and J genes are TRBV7-9 and TRBJ2-3; maybe TRBD2 (7 bases). From germline, CDR1 is SEHNR and CDR2 FQNEAQ (reference sequence). CDR3 length: 16 residues. The V and J ends lost 2 bases and 2 bases respectively, with 14 bases between them. Written as DNA, the CDR3 is TGTGCCAGCAGCTTATCGAGGGGGGGGACCACAGATACGCAGTATTTT. It codes for CASSLSRGGTTDTQYF.

The chain joins TRBV9 to TRBJ2-5; 11 bases match TRBD1. CDR3 length equals 17 residues. Germline CDR1 is SGDLS and CDR2 is YYNGEE. Trimming removed 2 bases from V and 5 bases from J; junction bases left unmatched: 11. Written as DNA, the CDR3 is TGTGCCAGCAGCGTTGGACCGGGACAGGGGGTGGGGGAGACCCAGTACTTC. This sequence encodes CASSVGPGQGVGETQYF.

V gene TRBV30 combines with J gene TRBJ2-2; D call uncertain. The CDR3 runs to 12 residues. Germline V gene lookup returns CDR1 GTSNPN and CDR2 SVGIG (reference sequence). The V end was cut by 1 base, the J end by 4 bases, with 4 bases between. CDR3 DNA: TGTGCCTGGAGTGCCCTCACCGGGGAGCTGTTTTTT. Its protein product is CAWSALTGELFF. The full variable domain, its missing parts supplied by reference TRBV30 and TRBJ2-2, is SQTIHQWPATLVQPVGSPLSLECTVEGTSNPNLYWYRQAAGRGLQLLFYSVGIGQISSEVPQNLSASRPQDRQFILSSKKLLLSDSGFYLCAWSALTGELFFGEGSRLTVL.

This clonotype was counted between two and nine times. The rearrangement links TRBV11-3 to TRBJ2-1; 9 nucleotides line up with TRBD2. V trimming: 7 bases; J trimming: 9 bases; junction bases outside the gene matches: 10. CDR3 length: 14 residues. Germline V gives CDR1 SGHNT, CDR2 YENEEA. The CDR3 protein is CASNPGREGLEQFF. CDR3 DNA sequence: TGTGCCAGCAACCCGGGGCGGGAGGGCCTTGAGCAGTTCTTC.

As concerns this clonotype: With a much larger clone just one base away, this may be a read error. The rearrangement uses TRBV7-9 and TRBJ2-7, with 9 bases that match TRBD2. V lost 3 bases, J lost 2 bases, and 2 bases stayed unmatched. This CDR3 region has 14 residues. The germline V gene encodes CDR1 SEHNR and CDR2 FQNEAQ (reference sequence). CDR3 sequence: CASSFPSGAYEQYF. The CDR3 DNA reads as TGTGCCAGCAGCTTCCCTAGCGGGGCCTACGAGCAGTACTTC.

The CDR3 protein is CASRGAGYEQYF. The CDR3 nucleotides read TGTGCCAGCAGAGGAGCCGGCTACGAGCAGTACTTC. The genes are TRBV12-3 or TRBV12-4 and TRBJ2-7, with D hard to call. The CDR3 has 12 amino acids. Deletions cut 6 bases from V and 3 bases from J, with 9 bases between.

This clonotype has only a few counts. The chain carries TRBV7-9 and TRBJ2-2; D is tentatively TRBD1 or TRBD2 (5 bases each). Germline lookup yields CDR1 SEHNR and CDR2 FQNEAQ (reference sequence). CDR3 length: 13 amino acids. V lost 1 base to trimming and J lost 6 bases, with 6 bases between them. CDR3 nucleotides: TGTGCCAGCAGCTTAGTGGGGGCCGGGGAGCTGTTTTTT. This codes for CASSLVGAGELFF.

This clonotype was recorded many times. This chain joins TRBV7-6 and TRBJ2-2; the match to TRBD1 covers 7 bases. J gave up 6 bases and V 4 bases, and 11 bases lay outside the gene matches. The V gene's germline CDR1 is SGHVS and CDR2 FNYEAQ. This CDR3 is built from 16 residues. The DNA for the CDR3 is TGTGCCAGCAGCTCTTCGGACAGGCGGCCCCCCGGGGAGCTGTTTTTT. This translates into CASSSSDRRPPGELFF.

The rearrangement joins TRBV2 to TRBJ2-7, with TRBD2 matching 11 bases. Germline V gives CDR1 SNHLY, CDR2 FYNNEI. After removal of 3 bases from V and 4 bases from J, the junction contained 11 bases not matched to a gene. CDR3 length: 17 residues. The CDR3 coding sequence is TGTGCCAGCAGTGACCTCATAACTAGCGGGAGTTGGTACGAGCAGTACTTC. This encodes CASSDLITSGSWYEQYF.

The chain has TRBV7-9 and TRBJ2-5; D unclear. Germline V gene data show CDR1 as SEHNR and CDR2 as FQNEAQ (reference sequence). Trimming shortened V by 1 base and J by 5 bases, and 14 bases separated the two germline ends. The CDR3 runs 15 residues. The CDR3 reads CASSLGTAPEETQYF. CDR3 DNA sequence: TGTGCCAGCAGCTTAGGCACAGCGCCGGAGGAGACCCAGTACTTC.

This clonotype has a count of ten or more. CDR3 residues: CASSQEVGLAVDNEQFF. DNA for the CDR3: TGCGCCAGCAGCCAAGAGGTCGGGCTAGCGGTAGACAATGAGCAGTTCTTC. V and J are TRBV4-1 and TRBJ2-1, with 7 bases fitting TRBD2. CDR1 MGHRA and CDR2 YSYEKL come from the germline V gene. V shed 0 bases, J shed 5 bases, and the junction held 10 bases outside the gene matches. The CDR3 is 17 residues long.

This clonotype came up a few times. The rearrangement joins TRBV9 to TRBJ2-7, with 9 bases fitting TRBD2. Germline loops: CDR1 SGDLS, CDR2 YYNGEE. The CDR3 extends over 16 amino acids. V trimming: 2 bases; J trimming: 2 bases; junction bases outside the gene matches: 8. The CDR3 bases are TGTGCCAGCAGCGTGGGAGGGGCTAGCGGGACCTACGAGCAGTACTTC. It specifies CASSVGGASGTYEQYF.

The CDR3 is CATSIKVITDTQYF. The CDR3 nucleotides are TGTGCCACCAGCATCAAGGTTATAACAGATACGCAGTATTTT. This sequence joins TRBV15 and TRBJ2-3; no definite D call. V was clipped by 4 bases and J by 3 bases, with 11 bases between them. The CDR3 contains 14 residues. Per the germline V gene, CDR1 is LNHNV and CDR2 is YYDKDF (reference sequence).

In its sample, this clonotype was seen a few times. This chain connects TRBV5-1 to TRBJ2-1; 11 nucleotides match TRBD2. Trimming took 3 bases from V and 6 from J; bases not matched to a gene: 5. The CDR3 consists of 15 residues. Germline V gene lookup returns CDR1 SGHRS and CDR2 YFSETQ. The CDR3 bases are TGCGCCAGCAGCTCGACCGGGACTAGCGGCAATGAGCAGTTCTTC. Amino acids: CASSSTGTSGNEQFF.

This chain joins TRBV4-1 and TRBJ2-1; D might be TRBD2 (5 bases). V lost 0 bases, J lost 13 bases, and 16 bases lay in between. Germline CDR1 and CDR2: MGHRA and YSYEKL. This CDR3 has 14 amino acids. CDR3 nucleotides: TGCGCCAGCAGCCAAGAGCCCGCCGGGGATTCTCAGTTCTTC. Amino acids: CASSQEPAGDSQFF.

The table lists this clonotype with a few counts. This chain links TRBV4-3 with TRBJ2-7, with 12 nucleotides matching TRBD2. Trimming removed 1 base from V and 3 bases from J; junction bases left unmatched: 4. This CDR3 contains 16 residues. Per the germline V gene, CDR1 is LGHNA and CDR2 is YSLEER. The CDR3 protein is CASSQGLAGEDYEQYF. The DNA for the CDR3 is TGCGCCAGCAGCCAAGGACTAGCGGGAGAGGACTACGAGCAGTACTTC.

This clonotype was seen more than once but under ten times. CDR3 DNA: TGTGCCAGCAGCTTAACAGGGGACCAAAAACTGTTTTTT. It specifies CASSLTGDQKLFF. The chain has TRBV11-2 and TRBJ1-4, with 7 positions matching TRBD1. Germline CDR1 reads SGHAT; CDR2 reads FQNNGV. The CDR3 length is 13 residues. V lost 2 bases and J lost 9; bases outside the gene matches: 3.

The table lists this clonotype with a few counts. The gene calls are TRBV7-2 and TRBJ2-2; the D gene is possibly TRBD1 (6 bases). The V and J ends lost 2 bases and 4 bases respectively, with 8 bases between them. Germline CDR1 is SGHTA and CDR2 is FQGNSA. The CDR3 loop spans 14 amino acids. CDR3 region: CASSLSRGTGELFF. CDR3 DNA: TGTGCCAGCAGCTTAAGCAGGGGCACCGGGGAGCTGTTTTTT.

This clonotype was picked up a small number of times. CDR3 sequence (DNA): TGTGCCAGCAGCCCACGTTTTCTTCCAGAGACCCAGTACTTC. Protein sequence: CASSPRFLPETQYF. The chain links TRBV14 to TRBJ2-5; D remains unclear. Germline V gives CDR1 SGHDN, CDR2 FVKESK. The CDR3 length is 14 residues. Trimming left V 4 bases short and J 4 bases short, with 13 bases between.

This clonotype was seen a few times. CDR3 DNA: TGCGCCAGCAGCTTAATCCGGGGCAACAATGAGCAGTTCTTC. Translating gives CASSLIRGNNEQFF. V usage is TRBV5-1 and J usage is TRBJ2-1; D might be TRBD1 or TRBD2, each matching 5 bases. The CDR3 spans 14 residues. The germline V gene encodes CDR1 SGHRS and CDR2 YFSETQ. Trimming shortened V by 2 bases and J by 5 bases, and 11 bases separated the two germline ends.

This clonotype was counted only a few times. This chain links TRBV29-1 with TRBJ2-7, with D unresolved. The CDR3 spans 12 residues. CDR1 and CDR2 (germline): SQVTM, ANQGSEA. The V and J ends lost 2 bases and 0 bases respectively, with 5 bases between them. The CDR3 sequence is CSVELDSYEQYF. As DNA, the CDR3 is TGCAGCGTTGAATTGGACTCCTACGAGCAGTACTTC.

The chain has TRBV20-1 and TRBJ2-1, with 9 bases lining up with TRBD2. Germline V gives CDR1 DFQATT, CDR2 SNEGSKA (reference sequence). The CDR3 totals 16 residues. After removal of 3 bases from V and 0 bases from J, the junction contained 6 bases not matched to a gene. The CDR3 loop reads CSASVLAGASYNEQFF. CDR3 sequence (DNA): TGCAGTGCTAGCGTCTTAGCGGGGGCCTCCTACAATGAGCAGTTCTTC.

The V call is TRBV9, the J call TRBJ2-3; no reliable D call. The CDR3 is made up of 14 amino acids. V lost 0 bases to trimming and J lost 2 bases, with 7 bases between them. Per germline, CDR1 SGDLS and CDR2 YYNGEE. The chain's CDR3 is CASSVDDNTDTQYF. CDR3 bases: TGTGCCAGCAGCGTAGATGATAACACAGATACGCAGTATTTT.

This clonotype showed up just a few times. This rearrangement joins TRBV7-2 to TRBJ2-3; TRBD2 agrees at 13 bases. With 3 bases clipped from V and 4 bases from J, the junction kept 7 bases outside the gene matches. Germline V lookup: CDR1 SGHTA, CDR2 FQGNSA. This CDR3 contains 17 residues. The CDR3 protein is CASSFRSLAGGPDTQYF. The CDR3 DNA sequence: TGTGCCAGCAGCTTCAGGTCACTAGCGGGAGGGCCAGATACGCAGTATTTT.